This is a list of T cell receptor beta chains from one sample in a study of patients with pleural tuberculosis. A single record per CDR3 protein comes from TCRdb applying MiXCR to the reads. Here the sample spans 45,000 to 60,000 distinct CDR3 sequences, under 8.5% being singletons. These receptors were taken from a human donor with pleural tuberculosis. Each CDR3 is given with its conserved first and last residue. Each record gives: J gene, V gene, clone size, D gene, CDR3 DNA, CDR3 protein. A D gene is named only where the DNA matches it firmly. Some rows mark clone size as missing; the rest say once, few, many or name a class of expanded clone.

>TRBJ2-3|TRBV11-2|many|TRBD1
TGTGCCAGCAGCTTACTAACAGGGGTAGCGGATACGCAGTATTTT
CASSLLTGVADTQYF
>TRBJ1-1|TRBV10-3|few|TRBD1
TGTGCCATCAGGGGAGGACAGGGGGCGAGTGAAGCTTTCTTT
CAIRGGQGASEAFF
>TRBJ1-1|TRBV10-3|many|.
TGTGCCATCAGGCAAAGGGGAGACACTGAAGCTTTCTTT
CAIRQRGDTEAFF
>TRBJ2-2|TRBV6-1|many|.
TGTGCCAGCAGTGAAGCCGGGACACCCACCGGGGAGCTGTTTTTT
CASSEAGTPTGELFF
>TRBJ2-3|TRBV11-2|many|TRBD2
TGTGCCAGCAGCTTCGGACTAGGCAGGACAGATACGCAGTATTTT
CASSFGLGRTDTQYF
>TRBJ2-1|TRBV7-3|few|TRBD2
TGTGCCAGCAGCTTAAGTCGTGCGTCTAGCGGGAGTGATGAGCAGTTCTTC
CASSLSRASSGSDEQFF
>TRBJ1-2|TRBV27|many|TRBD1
TGCGCCAGCAGTTTTTCGACAGGGGTGGGCTATGGCTACACCTTC
CASSFSTGVGYGYTF
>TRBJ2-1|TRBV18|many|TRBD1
TGTGCCAGCTCATGGGGGACAGGGCATAATGAGCAGTTCTTC
CASSWGTGHNEQFF
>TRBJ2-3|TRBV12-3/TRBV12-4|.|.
TGTGCCAGCAGTCCGCGGGACCGTGATCTGGATACGCAGTATTTT
CASSPRDRDLDTQYF
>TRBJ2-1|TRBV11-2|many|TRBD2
TGTGCCAGCAGCTCGGGACTAAACCACAATGAGCAGTTCTTC
CASSSGLNHNEQFF
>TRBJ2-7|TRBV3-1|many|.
TGTGCCAGCAGGTACAGCTCCTCCTACGAGCAGTACTTC
CASRYSSSYEQYF
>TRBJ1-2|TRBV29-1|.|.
TGCAGCGTTTTCGCGAGGGTAGGCTATGGCTACACCTTC
CSVFARVGYGYTF
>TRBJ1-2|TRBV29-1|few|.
TGCAGCGTTGAGTCAGGGAATGGCTACACCTTC
CSVESGNGYTF
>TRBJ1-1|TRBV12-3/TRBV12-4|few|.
TGTGCCAGCAGTTTGGCCGGGAACACTGAAGCTTTCTTT
CASSLAGNTEAFF
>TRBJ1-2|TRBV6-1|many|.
TGTGCCAGCAGTACAGGGCGAGAGGGCTATGGCTACACCTTC
CASSTGREGYGYTF
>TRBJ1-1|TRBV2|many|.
TGTGCCAGCGAGTCCGTTGGGAACACTGAAGCTTTCTTT
CASESVGNTEAFF
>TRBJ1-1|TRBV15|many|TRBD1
TGTGCCACCAGCAGCGGACAGGGACCGAACACTGAAGCTTTCTTT
CATSSGQGPNTEAFF
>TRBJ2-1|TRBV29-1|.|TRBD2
TGCAGCATGCCGCTAGCGGGGTACAATGAGCAGTTCTTC
CSMPLAGYNEQFF
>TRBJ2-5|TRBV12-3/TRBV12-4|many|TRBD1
TGTGCCAGCAGTTTAGGGGCAGGGGGCGAGACCCAGTACTTC
CASSLGAGGETQYF
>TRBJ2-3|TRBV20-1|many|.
TGCAGTGCTTTGTCGGATACGCAGTATTTT
CSALSDTQYF
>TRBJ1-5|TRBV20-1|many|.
TGCAGTGCTAGACTTTTCGGGGAGCCCCAGCATTTT
CSARLFGEPQHF
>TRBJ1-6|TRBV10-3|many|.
TGTGCCATCAGTTATGAGGTGACAAATTCACCCCTCCACTTT
CAISYEVTNSPLHF
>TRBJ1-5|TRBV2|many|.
TGTGCCAGCAGTGAACAGGGTTTTGATCAGCCCCAGCATTTT
CASSEQGFDQPQHF
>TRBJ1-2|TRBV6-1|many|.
TGTGCCAGCAGTGAAATCGAATATGGCTACACCTTC
CASSEIEYGYTF
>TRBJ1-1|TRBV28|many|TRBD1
TGTGCCAGCAGCACAGGACAGGGTACTGAAGCTTTCTTT
CASSTGQGTEAFF
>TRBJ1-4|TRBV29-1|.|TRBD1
TGCAGAGGAAAGGGACAGACTAATGAAAGACTGTTTTTT
CRGKGQTNERLFF
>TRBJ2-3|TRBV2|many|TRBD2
TGTGCCAGCAGTCCTAGCGGACTCACAGATACGCAGTATTTT
CASSPSGLTDTQYF
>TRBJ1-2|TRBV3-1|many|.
TGTGCCAGCAGCCAAGGACTGGGCGGTAACTATGGCTACACCTTC
CASSQGLGGNYGYTF